This TCR beta chain was recorded in a study of T cell repertoires in ileal Crohn's disease. Each sample's TCRB immunosequencing used roughly 500 nanograms of biopsy DNA. Sequenced by immunoSEQ multiplex PCR; TCRdb stores in-frame clones only, minus some. The sample has approximately 13,000 clones, roughly 85% seen once. The CDR3 length is 14 residues. Trimming cost V 4 bases and J 1 base; bases outside gene matches: 3. The germline V gene encodes CDR1 MNHEY and CDR2 SVGAGI. Sequenced: ileal tissue. The gene calls are TRBV6-5 and TRBJ2-7, with TRBD1 identical over 8 bases. This clonotype was obtained from an adult with Crohn's disease. The CDR3 loop reads CASSSGTGSYEQYF. The CDR3 DNA reads as TGTGCCAGCAGTTCCGGGACAGGTTCCTACGAGCAGTACTTC.